This TCR beta chain was sequenced in a study of graft-versus-host responses after intestinal transplantation. Study summary: Isolated intestinal, liver-intestinal, or multivisceral transplants were what recipients had.

Of note for this clone: Its target is unknown.

TCRdb's table, derived via immunoSEQ multiplex PCR, lists solely in-frame clones and lacks some. The table lists 29,000 or so clones, nearly 90% of them singletons. The V gene end was trimmed by 4 bases and the J gene end by 6 bases; junction bases not matched to a gene: 4. This CDR3 region has 13 residues. From germline, CDR1 is SGHNT and CDR2 YYREEE (reference sequence). Study outcomes and limitations: Allografts of patients with graft-donor T cell macrochimerism showed high graft-versus-host to host-versus-graft clone ratios. Early HvG declines after transplant were associated with peak circulating GvH clone levels.

Specimen: PBMCs, collected nearly 470 days after intestinal transplantation. The clonotype was recovered from a human patient who received an intestinal transplant, so some T cells may come from the graft donor. The chain joins TRBV5-4 to TRBJ2-1; 7 bases agree with TRBD2. As DNA, the CDR3 is TGTGCCAGCAGCCTGGGACTACTCAATGAGCAGTTCTTC. Its protein product is CASSLGLLNEQFF.